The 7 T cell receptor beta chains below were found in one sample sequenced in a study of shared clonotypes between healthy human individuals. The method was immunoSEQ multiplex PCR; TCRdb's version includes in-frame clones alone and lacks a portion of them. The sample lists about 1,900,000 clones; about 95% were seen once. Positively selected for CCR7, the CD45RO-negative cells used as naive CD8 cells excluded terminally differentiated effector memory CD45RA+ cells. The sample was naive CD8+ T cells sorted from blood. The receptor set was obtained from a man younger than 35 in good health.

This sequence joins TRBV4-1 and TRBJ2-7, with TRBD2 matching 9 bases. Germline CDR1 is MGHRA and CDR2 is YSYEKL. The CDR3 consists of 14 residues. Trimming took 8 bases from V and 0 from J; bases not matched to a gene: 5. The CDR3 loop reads CASSAGGFSYEQYF. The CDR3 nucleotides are TGCGCCAGCTCGGCGGGAGGGTTCTCCTACGAGCAGTACTTC.

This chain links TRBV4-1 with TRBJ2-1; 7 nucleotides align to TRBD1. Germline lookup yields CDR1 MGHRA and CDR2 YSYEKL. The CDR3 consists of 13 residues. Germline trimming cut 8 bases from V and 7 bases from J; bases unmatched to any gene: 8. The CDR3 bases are TGCGCCAGCGGGGAGACAGGGTTTAATGAGCAGTTCTTC. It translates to CASGETGFNEQFF.

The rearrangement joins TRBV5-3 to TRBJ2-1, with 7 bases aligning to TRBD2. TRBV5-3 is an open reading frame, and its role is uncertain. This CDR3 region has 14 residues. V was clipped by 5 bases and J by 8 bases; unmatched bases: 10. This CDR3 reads CARRTAGLGHEQFF. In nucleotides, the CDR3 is TGTGCCAGAAGGACGGCCGGACTAGGCCATGAGCAGTTCTTC.

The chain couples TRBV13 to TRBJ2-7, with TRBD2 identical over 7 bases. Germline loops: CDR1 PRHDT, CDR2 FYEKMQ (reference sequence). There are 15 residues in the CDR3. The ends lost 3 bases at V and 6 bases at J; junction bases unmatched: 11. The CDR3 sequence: CASSLGGEGGVEQYF. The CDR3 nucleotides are TGTGCCAGCAGCTTGGGCGGGGAGGGAGGCGTCGAGCAGTACTTC.

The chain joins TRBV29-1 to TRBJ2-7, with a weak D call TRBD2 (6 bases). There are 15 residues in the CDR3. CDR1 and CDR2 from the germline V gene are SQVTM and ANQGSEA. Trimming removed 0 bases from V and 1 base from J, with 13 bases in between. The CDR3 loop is CSVEDRGGMSYEQYF. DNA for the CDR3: TGCAGCGTTGAAGATCGTGGGGGGATGTCCTACGAGCAGTACTTC.

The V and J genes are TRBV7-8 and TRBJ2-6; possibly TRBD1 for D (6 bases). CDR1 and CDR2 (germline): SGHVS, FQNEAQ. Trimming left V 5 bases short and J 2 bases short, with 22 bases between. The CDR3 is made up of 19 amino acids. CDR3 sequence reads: CASSNLGTRLSTGANVLTF. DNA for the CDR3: TGTGCCAGCAGCAATCTCGGGACAAGACTAAGTACTGGGGCCAACGTCCTGACTTTC.

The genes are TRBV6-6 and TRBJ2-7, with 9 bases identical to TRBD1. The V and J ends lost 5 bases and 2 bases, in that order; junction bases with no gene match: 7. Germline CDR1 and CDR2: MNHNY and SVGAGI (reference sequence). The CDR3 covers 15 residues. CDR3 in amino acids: CASSLPGQGPYEQYF. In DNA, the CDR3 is TGTGCCAGCAGTCTGCCGGGACAGGGACCCTACGAGCAGTACTTC.